This T cell receptor beta chain was sequenced in a study of technical replicates of blood from a handful of donors. V was shortened by 8 bases and J by 8 bases, with 12 bases between the two germline ends. This CDR3 comprises 12 residues. CDR1 is MGHDK and CDR2 is SYGVNS in the germline V gene. The method was immunoSEQ multiplex PCR; TCRdb's version includes in-frame clones alone and lacks a portion of them. The table lists roughly 69,000 clones, about 97% of them singletons, with approximately 0.3% in the top ten. The genes are TRBV25-1 and TRBJ1-4; maybe TRBD1 (5 bases). Sequencing was done on a sample of T cells isolated from PBMCs. This TCR was recovered from a human donor in good health. The CDR3 reads CASQGVYEKLFF. The CDR3 bases are TGTGCCAGCCAAGGGGTTTACGAAAAACTGTTTTTT. The complete variable domain, with remaining parts taken from reference TRBV25-1 and TRBJ1-4, reads EADIYQTPRYLVIGTGKKITLECSQTMGHDKMYWYQQDPGMELHLIHYSYGVNSTEKGDLSSESTVSRIRTEHFPLTLESARPSHTSQYLCASQGVYEKLFFGSGTQLSVL.